The source of this T cell receptor beta chain is a study of T-cell memory formation after mild COVID-19. Study-level points and caveats: Nothing confirmed that second-wave clones peaking on day 37 were specific for SARS-CoV-2. The main location of contracting CD4+ clones was CM and EM, and that of contracting CD8+ clones was EMRA.

The TCR alpha and TCR beta cDNA libraries, bearing sample barcodes and UMIs, were generated by 5'RACE using constant-segment primers. TCRdb reanalysed the 5' RACE reads using MiXCR and keeps one entry per CDR3 protein. The table lists 200,000 to 250,000 distinct CDR3 sequences, 7.5% to 10% of them singletons. Germline V gene lookup returns CDR1 LGHNA and CDR2 YNFKEQ. The CDR3 loop spans 17 amino acids. With 2 bases clipped from V and 2 bases from J, the junction kept 11 bases outside the gene matches. This clonotype was recorded at least ten times. Its target is unknown. The sequencing sample was made of PBMCs or a T cell subset sorted from them (not recorded which). V gene TRBV4-2 combines with J gene TRBJ1-1, with 7 bases matching TRBD1. This TCR was sampled from a man between 18 and 35 years old who had mild COVID-19 (a few samples of this study predate the infection). Cell type and time point are not known. CDR3 residues: CASSQFQTGYTNTEAFF. The CDR3 DNA is TGTGCCAGCAGCCAATTCCAGACAGGGTATACCAACACTGAAGCTTTCTTT.